The clone carrying this TCR beta chain was observed a handful of times. Its antigen is not known. The data were taken from a study of STAT5B mutations in CD4+ large granular lymphocyte leukemia. Study as a whole: The CDR3 'QG' motif was associated with a particular HLA allele among healthy donors. Overall study results and limits: CD4-sorted patient repertoires seemed more clonal than healthy CD4+ repertoires.

Clones were sequenced by immunoSEQ multiplex PCR, and TCRdb holds only the in-frame ones, with some missing. The table records roughly 40,000 clones, approximately 86% of them present only once. This TCR came from a human donor in good health. The specimen sequenced was CD4+ T cells from blood buffy coats.

CDR3 DNA: TGTGCCTGGAGGGGCGTAGGTGGATACAATGAGCAGTTCTTC. It translates to CAWRGVGGYNEQFF. The V and J genes are TRBV30 and TRBJ2-1; no firm D call. Germline lookup yields CDR1 GTSNPN and CDR2 SVGIG (reference sequence). The CDR3 is made up of 14 amino acids. The germline V and J ends were trimmed by 3 bases and 4 bases, with 13 bases remaining between them.